The 9 T cell receptor beta chains reported below all come from one sample, sequenced in a study of CD8 T cells in Susac syndrome. With random hexamers, reverse transcription was performed on roughly 0.5 to 1 ug of RNA. A single record per CDR3 protein comes from TCRdb applying MiXCR to the immunoSEQ multiplex PCR reads. This repertoire shows roughly 200,000 distinct CDR3 sequences, nearly 97% found once; its top ten account for under 0.095%. Sequencing was performed on CD4+ T cells from PBMCs. The receptors were gathered from a human donor with multiple sclerosis.

The V gene is TRBV20-1, the J gene TRBJ1-4; 7 bases are shared with TRBD1. This CDR3 has 14 amino acids. The germline V gene encodes CDR1 DFQATT and CDR2 SNEGSKA (reference sequence). With V trimmed by 3 bases and J by 5 bases, 6 bases remained unmatched. The CDR3 nucleotides read TGCAGTGCTAGGGATAGGACAGGCAATGAAAAACTGTTTTTT. Amino acids: CSARDRTGNEKLFF.

The V call is TRBV12-3 or TRBV12-4, the J call TRBJ1-1; a possible D gene is TRBD1 (5 bases). V was trimmed by 3 bases and J by 5 bases, leaving 19 bases between them. CDR3 length: 16 residues. CDR3 region: CASSFRSGTKWTEAFF. The CDR3 DNA sequence: TGTGCCAGCAGTTTTCGGTCAGGGACTAAGTGGACTGAAGCTTTCTTT.

There are a few counts of this clonotype. Written as DNA, the CDR3 is TGTGCCTGGAGTGTGGGAAACACCATATATTTT. It encodes CAWSVGNTIYF. The chain recombines TRBV30 with TRBJ1-3; D not certain. This CDR3 region has 11 residues. Trimming shortened V by 0 bases and J by 4 bases, and 1 base separated the two germline ends. CDR1 and CDR2 (germline): GTSNPN, SVGIG (reference sequence).

The chain has TRBV29-1 and TRBJ1-2; possible D gene TRBD1, 6 bases. The CDR3 is 12 residues long. The ends were cut back, 7 bases at V and 4 bases at J, with 13 bases in the middle. The germline gives CDR1 SQVTM, CDR2 ANQGSEA. CDR3 protein: CSGRTDSYGYTF. CDR3 in DNA: TGCAGCGGTAGGACAGACTCCTATGGCTACACCTTC.

The chain recombines TRBV6-5 with TRBJ1-3; no definite D call. This CDR3 has 15 amino acids. The germline CDR1 and CDR2 sequences are MNHEY and SVGAGI. V lost 4 bases and J 0 bases, leaving 10 bases between the germline ends. CDR3 amino acids: CASSSDWGSGNTIYF. In DNA, the CDR3 is TGTGCCAGCAGTTCCGATTGGGGCTCTGGAAACACCATATATTTT.

This clonotype turned up a few times. This chain uses TRBV12-3 or TRBV12-4 with TRBJ2-3, with D perhaps matching TRBD1 (5 bases). Trimming stripped 2 bases from V and 6 bases from J, with 6 bases between. CDR3 size: 12 residues. The CDR3 DNA reads TGTGCCAGCAGTTTAAAGGGGGATACGCAGTATTTT. Its translation is CASSLKGDTQYF.

This clonotype was counted once. The CDR3 loop reads CAWDRGRMEKLFF. Here the CDR3 DNA reads TGTGCCTGGGACAGGGGGCGTATGGAAAAACTGTTTTTT. The chain is built from TRBV30 and TRBJ1-4, with 10 nucleotides matching TRBD1. CDR1 is GTSNPN, CDR2 SVGIG, per germline (reference sequence). The CDR3 spans 13 residues. V was clipped by 5 bases and J by 8 bases; unmatched bases: 5.

V is TRBV20-1 and J is TRBJ2-3; TRBD1 aligns across 7 bases. The ends lost 6 bases at V and 4 bases at J; junction bases unmatched: 10. The CDR3 consists of 14 residues. CDR1 DFQATT and CDR2 SNEGSKA come from the germline V gene (reference sequence). The CDR3 region is CSAAQGFASDTQYF. The CDR3 DNA reads as TGCAGTGCAGCACAGGGGTTTGCATCAGATACGCAGTATTTT.

The rearrangement links TRBV28 to TRBJ2-5; no clear D. This CDR3 comprises 15 residues. Germline CDR1 reads MDHEN; CDR2 reads SYDVKM. The V and J ends lost 2 bases and 2 bases respectively, with 12 bases between them. The CDR3 spells CASSLPLGRQETQYF. CDR3 sequence (DNA): TGTGCCAGCAGTTTACCCCTCGGCAGACAAGAGACCCAGTACTTC.